This T cell receptor (beta chain) was captured by sequencing in a study of identical twins. Study-wide results and caveats: The degree of excess twin sharing was weaker in beta out-of-frame sequences. Twin sharing of out-of-frame TCR alpha was underestimated by models in monozygotic pairs. For zero-insertion analyses, partial confounding could come from invariant MAIT and iNKT cells.

With respect to this clonotype: The antigen is unknown.

CDR1 is MNHEY and CDR2 is SMNVEV in the germline V gene (reference sequence). The trim removed 5 bases at V and 0 bases at J, leaving 6 bases unmatched. The CDR3 totals 16 residues. TCRdb itself ran the 5' RACE reads through MiXCR, one entry per CDR3 protein. The sample has approximately 220,000 distinct CDR3 sequences, 7.5% seen once. Separately, the same data were catalogued under a study of yellow fever vaccine responses in identical twins.

This TCR was recovered from a woman aged 18 to 35 in good health. V usage is TRBV27 and J usage is TRBJ2-3, with 9 bases that match TRBD1. Sequences were obtained from memory (CD45RO+) T cells sorted from blood. CDR3 coding DNA: TGTGCCAGCAGTACACAACAGGGGGCTAGCACAGATACGCAGTATTTT. The encoded protein is CASSTQQGASTDTQYF.